The 11 T cell receptor beta chains presented below share a single source sample, sequenced in a study of cytomegalovirus exposure and HLA in healthy donors. This PCR relied on a set of 60 Vbeta primers and 13 Jbeta primers. Clones were sequenced by immunoSEQ multiplex PCR, and TCRdb holds only the in-frame ones, with some missing. The table includes about 25,000 clones, more than 70% detected once. What was sequenced was PBMCs. The receptors were sampled from a male donor in good health and CMV-seronegative.

V is TRBV5-1 and J is TRBJ1-1, with TRBD1 identical over 11 bases. The junction had 7 bases not matched to a gene; V was cut back by 4 bases and J by 5 bases. CDR1 and CDR2 from the germline V gene are SGHRS and YFSETQ. The CDR3 sequence is 15 residues long. CDR3 DNA sequence: TGCGCCAGCAGCGGACAGGGGGCAGGTGATACTGAAGCTTTCTTT. Protein product: CASSGQGAGDTEAFF.

This chain links TRBV10-1 with TRBJ2-7; TRBD2 matches 12 bases. J was trimmed by 4 bases and V by 10 bases; bases with no gene match: 11. CDR1 and CDR2 (germline): WNHNN, SYGVQD (reference sequence). This CDR3 spans 15 amino acids. CDR3 residues: CATFGLAGGKYEQYF. DNA of the CDR3: TGCGCCACCTTTGGGCTAGCGGGGGGGAAATACGAGCAGTACTTC.

This clone was recorded a few times. The rearrangement uses TRBV19 and TRBJ1-4, with TRBD1 matching 7 bases. This CDR3 contains 14 residues. J gave up 8 bases and V 8 bases, and 11 bases lay outside the gene matches. From germline, CDR1 is LNHDA and CDR2 SQIVND (reference sequence). CDR3 loop: CASAATGVVEKLFF. The CDR3 nucleotides are TGTGCCAGTGCCGCCACAGGGGTAGTCGAAAAACTGTTTTTT.

The V and J genes are TRBV6-4 and TRBJ2-1; TRBD2 is a possible D gene (7 bases). Germline CDR1 reads MRHNA; CDR2 reads SNTAGT. Trimming took off 0 bases at V and 6 bases at J, with 15 bases between the two ends. The CDR3 extends over 16 amino acids. The CDR3: CASSDSSGGLSNEQFF. In DNA form, the CDR3 reads TGTGCCAGCAGTGACTCGTCCGGGGGGCTTTCCAATGAGCAGTTCTTC.

The gene calls are TRBV19 and TRBJ2-5, with 9 positions matching TRBD2. The CDR3 totals 15 residues. Unmatched junction bases numbered 10, after V lost 6 bases and J lost 5 bases. Germline V gene sequence: CDR1 LNHDA, CDR2 SQIVND (reference sequence). The CDR3 region is CASSLAGISEETQYF. The CDR3 bases are TGTGCCAGTAGCCTAGCGGGGATCAGTGAGGAGACCCAGTACTTC.

This clone appeared a few times. The V and J genes are TRBV5-1 and TRBJ1-4; D is uncertain. In germline, CDR1 is SGHRS, CDR2 YFSETQ. The CDR3 runs 14 residues. The ends were cut back, 4 bases at V and 4 bases at J, with 11 bases in the middle. CDR3 protein: CASSLDGYNEKLFF. The CDR3 nucleotides read TGCGCCAGCAGCCTGGACGGGTATAATGAAAAACTGTTTTTT.

The rearrangement links TRBV10-3 to TRBJ2-3, with TRBD1 as a possible D gene (6 bases). CDR3 length equals 15 residues. Trimming shortened V by 5 bases and J by 6 bases, and 18 bases separated the two germline ends. Germline lookup yields CDR1 ENHRY and CDR2 SYGVKD. The CDR3: CAISIARGAGDTQYF. In DNA, the CDR3 is TGTGCCATCAGTATTGCCAGGGGCGCAGGGGATACGCAGTATTTT.

The chain joins TRBV2 to TRBJ2-1; 11 bases line up with TRBD2. The CDR3 totals 15 residues. J was trimmed by 6 bases and V by 5 bases; bases with no gene match: 6. CDR1 and CDR2 (germline): SNHLY, FYNNEI. CDR3 in DNA: TGTGCCAGCAGTACACTAGCGGGGGCGACCAATGAGCAGTTCTTC. It is translated as CASSTLAGATNEQFF.

The V call is TRBV28, the J call TRBJ2-7; TRBD2 is a possible D gene (7 bases). Germline lookup yields CDR1 MDHEN and CDR2 SYDVKM. V was trimmed by 8 bases and J by 6 bases, leaving 23 bases between them. The CDR3 has 15 residues. The CDR3 region has the DNA TGTGCCAGCCCCCCGCGGGGGCAGGGCGTGGGCGAGCAGTACTTC. Translation gives CASPPRGQGVGEQYF.

In this sample, this clone turned up a few times. The genes are TRBV5-6 and TRBJ2-7, with TRBD2 matching over 9 bases. Trimming at V came to 1 base and at J to 4 bases, leaving 3 bases not matched to a gene. The CDR3 has 14 residues. Germline V gene lookup returns CDR1 SGHDT and CDR2 YYEEEE. The CDR3: CASSLRLAGYEQYF. The DNA for the CDR3 is TGTGCCAGCAGCTTGAGGCTAGCGGGATACGAGCAGTACTTC.

The chain combines TRBV7-2 with TRBJ2-7; D gene uncertain. The CDR3 consists of 13 residues. Germline V CDR1 and CDR2: SGHTA, FQGNSA. V was cut by 4 bases and J by 2 bases, with 9 bases left in between. The DNA for the CDR3 is TGTGCCAGCAGCTCACGGAGAGCCTACGAGCAGTACTTC. This sequence encodes CASSSRRAYEQYF.